These 21 T cell receptor beta chains share one sample of origin, sequenced in a study of CXCR3-negative and CXCR3-positive naive CD8 T cells. The authors prepared UMI-labeled TRB cDNA libraries by 5' RACE. From its re-call of the 5' RACE reads, TCRdb lists each CDR3 protein once, without DNA. This sample's clone table lists over 35,000 distinct CDR3 sequences. Specimen: memory CD8+ T cells from blood. Receptors were obtained from a human donor in good health. Some clones in this sample may be carry-over from other donors' samples.

The chain employs TRBV9 and TRBJ1-6. Germline CDR1 and CDR2: SGDLS and YYNGEE. This CDR3 has 16 amino acids. The CDR3: CASSVEAGPYNSPLHF. Filled out from reference TRBV9 and TRBJ1-6, the complete variable domain reads DSGVTQTPKHLITATGQRVTLRCSPRSGDLSVYWYQQSLDQGLQFLIQYYNGEERAKGNILERFSAQQFPDLHSELNLSSLELGDSALYFCASSVEAGPYNSPLHFGNGTRLTVT.

V and J are TRBV29-1 and TRBJ1-2; as DNA is missing, the TRBD1 call by TCRdb cannot be tested. Germline CDR1 reads SQVTM; CDR2 reads ANQGSEA. The CDR3 runs 11 residues. The CDR3 sequence: CSVGVGDSHVF.

J is TRBJ2-7 and V is TRBV28; without DNA, the TCRdb call of TRBD1 cannot be checked. The CDR3 spans 15 residues. Germline lookup yields CDR1 MDHEN and CDR2 SYDVKM. CDR3 region: CASSPTRDRGLEQYF.

V and J are TRBV20-1 and TRBJ1-5; TCRdb selects TRBD1, and the lack of DNA leaves this call unchecked. Germline V gene lookup returns CDR1 DFQATT and CDR2 SNEGSKA (reference sequence). The CDR3 runs to 15 residues. The CDR3 protein is CSVTTPGTDYQPQHF.

The chain combines TRBV25-1 with TRBJ1-5. Per germline, CDR1 MGHDK and CDR2 SYGVNS. This CDR3 spans 13 amino acids. This CDR3 is CASSGTPNQPQHF.

The V and J genes are TRBV12-3 or TRBV12-4 and TRBJ2-6; as DNA is missing, the TRBD1 call by TCRdb cannot be tested. This CDR3 is 20 amino acids long. CDR3 amino acids: CANSQPALTGLGSGANVLTF.

This sequence joins TRBV20-1 and TRBJ2-2; TCRdb designates TRBD1, a call that cannot be tested without DNA. CDR3 length equals 15 residues. The germline V gene has CDR1 DFQATT and CDR2 SNEGSKA (reference sequence). This CDR3 reads CSARLDSPNTGELFF.

V and J are TRBV28 and TRBJ1-1; TCRdb indicates TRBD1, and absent DNA this call remains unverified. Germline V lookup: CDR1 MDHEN, CDR2 SYDVKM. The CDR3 has 13 amino acids. The CDR3 is CASSFQGLIEAFF.

CDR3 sequence: CASSQDEGGEYNEQFF. This sequence joins TRBV4-3 and TRBJ2-1; TCRdb's D call of TRBD1 is untestable without DNA. Germline V gene sequence: CDR1 LGHNA, CDR2 YSLEER. This CDR3 is built from 16 residues.

This chain joins TRBV20-1 and TRBJ2-1; TCRdb's D gene call, TRBD1, goes unchecked for lack of DNA. The germline V gene encodes CDR1 DFQATT and CDR2 SNEGSKA (reference sequence). This CDR3 region has 15 residues. The CDR3 region is CSATGGHSEINEQFF.

V usage is TRBV6-5 and J usage is TRBJ2-7; the TRBD1 assignment by TCRdb is unverifiable without DNA. Germline CDR1 reads MNHEY; CDR2 reads SVGAGI. The CDR3 consists of 15 residues. The CDR3 sequence is CASSSPGQGSYEQYF.

The V and J genes are TRBV12-3 or TRBV12-4 and TRBJ1-2; checking the TCRdb D call of TRBD1 is not possible without DNA. This CDR3 has 13 amino acids. The CDR3 is CATRQGAGQGYTF.

J is TRBJ2-6 and V is TRBV29-1; TCRdb selects TRBD1, and the lack of DNA leaves this call unchecked. The CDR3 contains 15 residues. The germline gives CDR1 SQVTM, CDR2 ANQGSEA. The CDR3 region is CSVVNPGSGANVLTF.

The V gene is TRBV27, the J gene TRBJ1-2; absent DNA, TCRdb's TRBD1 call cannot be checked. This CDR3 spans 17 amino acids. CDR1 and CDR2 from the germline V gene are MNHEY and SMNVEV (reference sequence). The CDR3 spells CASSARTIFGKEYGYTF.

The chain has TRBV6-2 or TRBV6-3 and TRBJ1-2; the D call from TCRdb, TRBD1, cannot be confirmed without DNA. Germline CDR1 is MNHEY and CDR2 is SVGEGT. The CDR3 runs 14 residues. CDR3 sequence reads: CASSYPGANYGYTF.

The chain couples TRBV12-3 or TRBV12-4 to TRBJ2-3; TCRdb gives TRBD1 as the D gene, but with no DNA this cannot be confirmed. The CDR3 covers 12 residues. This chain's CDR3 is CASRPQRDTQYF.

This sequence joins TRBV11-3 and TRBJ2-7; with no DNA, the TCRdb D assignment of TRBD1 cannot be verified. CDR3 length equals 14 residues. The germline V gene has CDR1 SGHNT and CDR2 YENEEA. The CDR3: CASSLDGQGYEQYF. Together with reference TRBV11-3 and TRBJ2-7, the CDR3 gives the full variable domain: EAGVVQSPRYKIIEKKQPVAFWCNPISGHNTLYWYLQNLGQGPELLIRYENEEAVDDSQLPKDRFSAERLKGVDSTLKIQPAELGDSAVYLCASSLDGQGYEQYFGPGTRLTVT.

This chain connects TRBV7-2 to TRBJ2-3. This CDR3 is 15 amino acids long. CDR1 SGHTA and CDR2 FQGNSA come from the germline V gene. The CDR3 reads CASTHLGFVGDTQYF. Complete variable domain (other parts from reference TRBV7-2 and TRBJ2-3): GAGVSQSPSNKVTEKGKDVELRCDPISGHTALYWYRQSLGQGLEFLIYFQGNSAPDKSGLPSDRFSAERTGGSVSTLTIQRTQQEDSAVYLCASTHLGFVGDTQYFGPGTRLTVL.

This chain uses TRBV7-6 with TRBJ2-7; TCRdb proposes TRBD1, but this gene call is untestable without DNA. This CDR3 is built from 13 residues. CDR1 is SGHVS and CDR2 is FNYEAQ in the germline V gene. This CDR3 reads CASSRGGTYEQYF.

The chain recombines TRBV28 with TRBJ2-2; there is no DNA to check the TCRdb D call of TRBD2. The germline V gene encodes CDR1 MDHEN and CDR2 SYDVKM. The CDR3 is 13 amino acids. The CDR3 protein is CASTLGGTGELFF.

This sequence joins TRBV11-3 and TRBJ1-6; the D call of TRBD1 rests on TCRdb alone, since no DNA is present to check it. This CDR3 comprises 12 residues. Germline CDR1 and CDR2: SGHNT and YENEEA. The CDR3 protein is CASSTGGSPLHF.